The 9 T cell receptor beta chains in this list originate from one sample, sequenced in a study of blood T cell repertoires in COVID-19. Sequenced by immunoSEQ multiplex PCR; TCRdb stores in-frame clones only, minus some. The sample contains around 230,000 clones, 70% to 85% of which appear only once. Sequencing was carried out using peripheral blood. These receptor sequences come from a man aged 40-49 years who had recovered from COVID-19.

The chain uses TRBV29-1 and TRBJ2-1; 9 bases map to TRBD2. Germline V gene lookup returns CDR1 SQVTM and CDR2 ANQGSEA. V lost 1 base to trimming and J lost 7 bases; unmatched junction nucleotides: 11. CDR3 size: 16 residues. The CDR3 coding sequence is TGCAGCGTTGAAGCACGGAGTAGCGGGAGTCCGAATGAGCAGTTCTTC. Protein sequence: CSVEARSSGSPNEQFF.

This clone was counted a single time. The chain recombines TRBV29-1 with TRBJ2-7; TRBD1 might be the D (6 bases). The CDR3 sequence is 15 residues long. Per the germline V gene, CDR1 is SQVTM and CDR2 is ANQGSEA. Trimming stripped 0 bases from V and 2 bases from J, with 14 bases between. The CDR3 region has the DNA TGCAGCGTTGAAGATCCGGCCAGGGGAACCTACGAGCAGTACTTC. Translation: CSVEDPARGTYEQYF.

This clone was recorded a few times. V and J are TRBV4-3 and TRBJ2-3; D is uncertain. The CDR3 contains 14 residues. V lost 2 bases, J lost 3 bases, and 9 bases lay in between. In germline, CDR1 is LGHNA, CDR2 YSLEER. The CDR3 DNA sequence: TGCGCCAGCAGCCAACAGGATGCGACAGATACGCAGTATTTT. Translated, it gives CASSQQDATDTQYF.

J is TRBJ2-1 and V is TRBV12-5, with 13 bases aligning to TRBD2. Unmatched junction bases numbered 11, after V lost 1 base and J lost 8 bases. There are 18 residues in the CDR3. CDR1 and CDR2 (germline): LGHNT, FRNRAP. Here the CDR3 DNA reads TGTGCTAGTGGTTTGGAAAAACTAGCGGGAGGGTGGTACGATGAGCAGTTCTTC. This sequence encodes CASGLEKLAGGWYDEQFF. Full variable domain (outside the CDR3, taken from reference TRBV12-5 and TRBJ2-1): DARVTQTPRHKVTEMGQEVTMRCQPILGHNTVFWYRQTMMQGLELLAYFRNRAPLDDSGMPKDRFSAEMPDATLATLKIQPSEPRDSAVYFCASGLEKLAGGWYDEQFFGPGTRLTVL.

This chain joins TRBV7-9 and TRBJ2-7; unclear D gene. The CDR3 loop spans 15 amino acids. Germline lookup yields CDR1 SEHNR and CDR2 FQNEAQ (reference sequence). Between the trimmed V and J ends, which lost 1 base and 2 bases, there was a span of 12 bases. The CDR3 here is CASSLGGGQAYEQYF. The CDR3, as DNA: TGTGCCAGCAGCTTAGGAGGCGGTCAAGCCTACGAGCAGTACTTC.

This clone has a single count. The chain is built from TRBV3-1 (or the pseudogene TRBV3-2) and TRBJ2-1, with D possibly matching TRBD2 (5 bases). The CDR3 consists of 12 residues. Deletions cut 6 bases from V and 8 bases from J, with 11 bases between. The germline V gene encodes CDR1 LGHDT and CDR2 YNNKEL (reference sequence). CDR3 in DNA: TGTGCCAGCAGAGGAGGAGCTGATGAGCAGTTCTTC. This encodes CASRGGADEQFF.

The CDR3 DNA reads as TGTGCCTGGAAGCCCAGGGGAATCACTGAAGCTTTCTTT. Protein: CAWKPRGITEAFF. V usage is TRBV30 and J usage is TRBJ1-1, with D perhaps TRBD1 (6 bases). V shed 4 bases and J shed 4 bases, with 13 bases lying between them. CDR1 GTSNPN and CDR2 SVGIG come from the germline V gene (reference sequence). The CDR3 is 13 amino acids.

The chain is built from TRBV9 and TRBJ1-1; D is unresolved. This CDR3 is 17 amino acids long. V was cut by 0 bases and J by 0 bases, with 15 bases left in between. Germline V gene lookup returns CDR1 SGDLS and CDR2 YYNGEE. The CDR3 protein is CASSVAVPSEMNTEAFF. In DNA, the CDR3 is TGTGCCAGCAGCGTAGCTGTCCCGTCGGAGATGAACACTGAAGCTTTCTTT. Full variable domain (remainder filled in from reference TRBV9 and TRBJ1-1): DSGVTQTPKHLITATGQRVTLRCSPRSGDLSVYWYQQSLDQGLQFLIQYYNGEERAKGNILERFSAQQFPDLHSELNLSSLELGDSALYFCASSVAVPSEMNTEAFFGQGTRLTVV.

The V call is TRBV2, the J call TRBJ2-5; maybe TRBD2 (6 bases). V was shortened by 3 bases and J by 4 bases, with 15 bases between the two germline ends. Germline CDR1 reads SNHLY; CDR2 reads FYNNEI. This CDR3 has 15 residues. DNA for the CDR3: TGTGCCAGCAGTGACGGGGGTTCTGAGGTAGAGACCCAGTACTTC. It yields the protein CASSDGGSEVETQYF. Supplemented by reference TRBV2 and TRBJ2-5, the full variable domain reads EPEVTQTPSHQVTQMGQEVILRCVPISNHLYFYWYRQILGQKVEFLVSFYNNEISEKSEIFDDQFSVERPDGSNFTLKIRSTKLEDSAMYFCASSDGGSEVETQYFGPGTRLLVL.